These 24 T cell receptor beta chains came from one sample sequenced in a study of OX40 agonist ivuxolimab in advanced cancers. Using immunoSEQ multiplex PCR, the repertoire was profiled, and TCRdb retains in-frame clones only, with some absent. This repertoire shows 60,000 to 70,000 clones, about 80% found once; its top ten account for under 7%. The input for sequencing was CD4+ or CD8+ T cells sorted from blood, taken in a trial of the OX40 agonist ivuxolimab. These receptors were obtained from an adult with an advanced solid tumor such as melanoma, head and neck, liver or kidney cancer.

The chain couples TRBV7-2 to TRBJ1-1; the D gene is possibly TRBD1 (5 bases). Germline V gene data show CDR1 as SGHTA and CDR2 as FQGNSA. The V end lost 2 bases, the J end lost 6 bases, and 16 bases lay between the germline ends. The CDR3 has 15 residues. The CDR3 is CASSLRGTSAPEAFF. Written as DNA, the CDR3 is TGTGCCAGCAGCTTAAGGGGTACCTCCGCACCTGAAGCTTTCTTT.

This clone was detected only once. CDR3 sequence: CASSYSVPGTEAFF. DNA for the CDR3: TGTGCCAGCAGTTACTCAGTGCCGGGAACTGAAGCTTTCTTT. The chain has TRBV6-5 and TRBJ1-1; no firm D call. V gave up 0 bases and J gave up 5 bases, with 10 bases separating them. Germline loops: CDR1 MNHEY, CDR2 SVGAGI. The CDR3 has 14 residues.

V and J are TRBV4-3 and TRBJ2-7; D call uncertain. Trimming pared 0 bases from V and 2 bases from J, leaving 5 bases between. Per germline, CDR1 LGHNA and CDR2 YSLEER. There are 13 residues in the CDR3. Here the CDR3 reads CASSQDRAYEQYF. In DNA form, the CDR3 reads TGCGCCAGCAGCCAAGATCGGGCCTACGAGCAGTACTTC.

This chain joins TRBV27 and TRBJ2-1; a weak D match, TRBD1 (5 bases). The CDR3 sequence is 16 residues long. V lost 2 bases to trimming and J lost 3 bases, with 14 bases between them. Germline V gene sequence: CDR1 MNHEY, CDR2 SMNVEV (reference sequence). The CDR3 DNA is TGTGCCAGCAGTTTAATTGTAGGGGTGCTCTACAATGAGCAGTTCTTC. Its translation is CASSLIVGVLYNEQFF.

V and J are TRBV6-4 and TRBJ2-3, with D possibly matching TRBD2 (6 bases). Germline CDR1 and CDR2: MRHNA and SNTAGT. V was trimmed by 2 bases and J by 8 bases, leaving 11 bases between them. The CDR3 extends over 13 amino acids. The CDR3 nucleotides are TGTGCCAGCAGTGACGGAGGGTTGGGTACGCAGTATTTT. Translated: CASSDGGLGTQYF.

This clone occurred once. The CDR3 here is CASSYSRGTALETQYF. The CDR3 region has the DNA TGTGCCAGCAGTTACTCGCGGGGGACTGCTTTGGAGACCCAGTACTTC. This chain links TRBV6-6 with TRBJ2-5, with 7 bases fitting TRBD2. The V segment lost 0 bases and the J segment 5 bases; nucleotides outside the gene matches: 9. The CDR3 sequence is 16 residues long. Germline V gene data show CDR1 as MNHNY and CDR2 as SVGAGI (reference sequence).

The chain is built from TRBV7-3 and TRBJ2-3, with a tentative D call TRBD2 (6 bases). Germline V gene data show CDR1 as SGHTA and CDR2 as FQGTGA. V was pared by 2 bases and J by 10 bases, with 13 bases between. This CDR3 is built from 13 residues. The CDR3 DNA is TGTGCCAGCAGCTTAGAGGGGACTTCGGCGCAGTATTTT. The encoded protein is CASSLEGTSAQYF.

The chain couples TRBV18 to TRBJ1-1; D unresolved. The CDR3 covers 15 residues. Trimming took 3 bases from V and 0 from J, leaving 11 bases between them. CDR1 and CDR2 (germline): KGHSH, LQKENI. The CDR3 protein is CASSPPEVMNTEAFF. The CDR3 DNA is TGTGCCAGCTCACCCCCTGAGGTCATGAACACTGAAGCTTTCTTT.

The chain joins TRBV7-9 to TRBJ1-2; possible D gene TRBD1, 5 bases. This CDR3 has 15 amino acids. Trimming shortened V by 1 base and J by 2 bases, and 11 bases separated the two germline ends. Looked up from germline, CDR1 is SEHNR and CDR2 is FQNEAQ (reference sequence). CDR3 coding DNA: TGTGCCAGCAGCTTAGTTCTCGGGGCAAACTATGGCTACACCTTC. Its protein is CASSLVLGANYGYTF.

The chain has TRBV5-1 and TRBJ2-1, with 9 bases lining up with TRBD2. J gave up 6 bases and V 0 bases, and 10 bases lay outside the gene matches. CDR3 length equals 17 residues. Per germline, CDR1 SGHRS and CDR2 YFSETQ. The CDR3 loop is CASSLATGTSFPNEQFF. The CDR3 region has the DNA TGCGCCAGCAGCTTGGCCACGGGGACTAGCTTCCCCAATGAGCAGTTCTTC.

J is TRBJ2-5 and V is TRBV21-1; the table's D gene call, TRBD2, was not cross checked with the DNA. TRBV21-1 is termed a pseudogene. The CDR3 has 15 residues. CDR3 in DNA: TGTGCCAGCAGCAAAGACCGAGCGGGAGGGGAGACCCAGTACTTC. It is translated as CASSKDRAGGETQYF.

The chain links TRBV19 to TRBJ2-2, with TRBD1 matching over 7 bases. The CDR3 spans 15 residues. Trimming removed 9 bases from V and 4 bases from J; junction bases left unmatched: 11. The germline V gene encodes CDR1 LNHDA and CDR2 SQIVND (reference sequence). CDR3 DNA: TGTGCCAGCCGAAGACAGGGATTAAGCACCGGGGAGCTGTTTTTT. This gives the protein CASRRQGLSTGELFF.

The V call is TRBV4-2, the J call TRBJ2-3; possibly TRBD2 for D (5 bases). Germline lookup yields CDR1 LGHNA and CDR2 YNFKEQ. The CDR3 is 13 residues long. The ends were cut back, 4 bases at V and 7 bases at J, with 12 bases in the middle. The CDR3 DNA sequence: TGTGCCAGCAGCCCCTCGGGGTCCTATACGCAGTATTTT. Translating it yields CASSPSGSYTQYF.

V usage is TRBV30 and J usage is TRBJ2-3; the D call may be TRBD1 or TRBD2 (6 bases each). The CDR3 is made up of 15 amino acids. Trimming took off 2 bases at V and 1 base at J, with 13 bases between the two ends. The germline gives CDR1 GTSNPN, CDR2 SVGIG (reference sequence). This CDR3 reads CAWSLGGLGTDTQYF. The CDR3, as DNA: TGTGCCTGGAGTTTGGGGGGCTTGGGCACAGATACGCAGTATTTT.

The chain joins TRBV27 to TRBJ1-2; no clear D gene. Germline values: CDR1 MNHEY, CDR2 SMNVEV (reference sequence). V dropped 0 bases and J dropped 10 bases, with 12 bases sitting between them. The CDR3 runs to 13 residues. The CDR3 loop reads CASSLSSGRPYTF. CDR3 nucleotide sequence: TGTGCCAGCAGTTTATCATCCGGGAGGCCCTACACCTTC.

The rearrangement joins TRBV2 to TRBJ2-5; D is possibly TRBD1 or TRBD2 (5 bases each). The CDR3 totals 13 residues. The V and J ends lost 6 bases and 2 bases respectively, with 10 bases between them. Per the germline V gene, CDR1 is SNHLY and CDR2 is FYNNEI. The CDR3 loop is CASRRDLQETQYF. CDR3 coding DNA: TGTGCCAGCAGAAGGGACCTACAAGAGACCCAGTACTTC.

The gene calls are TRBV5-5 and TRBJ1-5, with 9 bases lining up with TRBD1. The CDR3 spans 16 residues. CDR1 and CDR2 (germline): SGHKS, YYEKEE (reference sequence). V shed 4 bases, J shed 2 bases, and the junction held 7 bases outside the gene matches. CDR3 in amino acids: CASSRTGGFGNQPQHF. DNA of the CDR3: TGTGCCAGCAGCCGAACAGGGGGCTTTGGCAATCAGCCCCAGCATTTT.

This clone was observed once. The chain joins TRBV7-2 to TRBJ2-3; TRBD2 matches 8 bases. The CDR3 length is 19 residues. V trimming: 2 bases; J trimming: 5 bases; junction bases outside the gene matches: 18. The germline V gene has CDR1 SGHTA and CDR2 FQGNSA. CDR3 in DNA: TGTGCCAGCAGCTTATACCGGTATCCTACGGGAGGGCCACAAGATACGCAGTATTTT. It is translated as CASSLYRYPTGGPQDTQYF.

The chain combines TRBV29-1 with TRBJ1-1, with TRBD1 matching over 7 bases. There are 13 residues in the CDR3. Germline V CDR1 and CDR2: SQVTM, ANQGSEA. J was trimmed by 4 bases and V by 7 bases; bases with no gene match: 9. For the CDR3, the DNA is TGCAGCGCTGGACAGGTTTTGAGCACTGAAGCTTTCTTT. It specifies CSAGQVLSTEAFF.

The V gene is TRBV7-8, the J gene TRBJ2-1; D may correspond to TRBD1 or TRBD2 (5 bases each). The CDR3 consists of 15 residues. V lost 1 base and J lost 12, with 19 bases in between. Germline CDR1 and CDR2: SGHVS and FQNEAQ. CDR3 coding DNA: TGTGCCAGCAGCTTAGGACTGAGGGGAGTTTTAGCGCAGTTCTTC. Translating gives CASSLGLRGVLAQFF.

Worth noting for this clone: This same CDR3 is encoded by further DNA sequences in the sample. This chain links TRBV5-1 with TRBJ2-7, with a possible D match to TRBD1 (6 bases). Germline CDR1 SGHRS, CDR2 YFSETQ. This CDR3 is 15 amino acids long. The V gene lost 0 bases and the J gene lost 7 bases, with 17 bases spanning the gap. The CDR3 sequence is CASSLEGVGADEQYF. The DNA of the CDR3 is TGCGCCAGCAGCTTGGAGGGGGTGGGGGCGGATGAGCAGTACTTC.

A word on this clone: A read error may be the cause here, since a much bigger clone is one base away. The chain uses TRBV29-1 and TRBJ2-1, with D possibly being TRBD1 or TRBD2 (5 bases each). The CDR3 runs 17 residues. Germline CDR1 SQVTM, CDR2 ANQGSEA. Trimming removed 4 bases from V and 7 bases from J, with 26 bases in between. This CDR3 reads CSVGDEVGAPSGNEQFF. In DNA form, the CDR3 reads TGCAGCGTTGGGGACGAGGTCGGGGCCCCAAGTGGGAATGAGCAGTTCTTC.

The chain carries TRBV30 and TRBJ2-1, with 8 bases fitting TRBD2. V was clipped by 2 bases and J by 4 bases; unmatched bases: 7. The germline gives CDR1 GTSNPN, CDR2 SVGIG (reference sequence). The CDR3 extends over 15 amino acids. CDR3 coding DNA: TGTGCCTGGAGTACTAGCGGCAAATTGTACAATGAGCAGTTCTTC. Protein: CAWSTSGKLYNEQFF.

The chain has TRBV7-8 and TRBJ2-7, with TRBD2 matching 8 bases. The germline V gene encodes CDR1 SGHVS and CDR2 FQNEAQ. The V segment lost 5 bases and the J segment 3 bases; nucleotides outside the gene matches: 15. There are 17 residues in the CDR3. CDR3 in DNA: TGTGCCAGCAGCCTGGGGACCGGGACTAGTGAGTTCTACGAGCAGTACGTC. Translating it yields CASSLGTGTSEFYEQYV.